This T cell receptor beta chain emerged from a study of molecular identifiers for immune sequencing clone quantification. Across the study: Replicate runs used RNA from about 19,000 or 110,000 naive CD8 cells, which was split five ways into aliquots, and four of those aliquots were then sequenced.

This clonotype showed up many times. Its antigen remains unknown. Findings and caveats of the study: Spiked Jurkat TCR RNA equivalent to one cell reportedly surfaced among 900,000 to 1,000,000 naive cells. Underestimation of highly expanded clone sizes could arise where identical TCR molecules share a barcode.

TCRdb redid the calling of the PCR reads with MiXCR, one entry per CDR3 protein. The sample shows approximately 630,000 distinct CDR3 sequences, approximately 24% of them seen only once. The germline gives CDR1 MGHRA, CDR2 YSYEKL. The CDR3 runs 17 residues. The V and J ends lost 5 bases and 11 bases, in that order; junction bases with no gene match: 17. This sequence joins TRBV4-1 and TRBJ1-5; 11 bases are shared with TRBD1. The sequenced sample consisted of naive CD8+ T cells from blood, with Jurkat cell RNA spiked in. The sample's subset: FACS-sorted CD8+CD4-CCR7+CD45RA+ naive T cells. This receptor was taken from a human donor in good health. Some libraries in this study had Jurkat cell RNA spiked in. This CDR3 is CASSGAGTGGVQTAQHF. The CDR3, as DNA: TGCGCCAGCAGCGGAGCCGGGACAGGGGGGGTCCAAACGGCCCAGCATTTT.